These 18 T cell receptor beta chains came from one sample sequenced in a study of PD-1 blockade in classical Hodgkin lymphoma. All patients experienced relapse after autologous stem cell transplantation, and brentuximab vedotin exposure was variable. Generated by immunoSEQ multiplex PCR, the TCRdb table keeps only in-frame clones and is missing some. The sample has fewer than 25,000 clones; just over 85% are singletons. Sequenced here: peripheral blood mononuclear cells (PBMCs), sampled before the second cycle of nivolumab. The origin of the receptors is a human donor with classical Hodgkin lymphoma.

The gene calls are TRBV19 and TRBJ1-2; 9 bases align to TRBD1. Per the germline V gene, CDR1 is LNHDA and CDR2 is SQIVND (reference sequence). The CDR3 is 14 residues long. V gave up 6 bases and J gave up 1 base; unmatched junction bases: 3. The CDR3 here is CASRGQGDNYGYTF. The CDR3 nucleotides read TGTGCCAGTAGGGGACAGGGAGATAACTATGGCTACACCTTC. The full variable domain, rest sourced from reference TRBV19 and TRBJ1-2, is DGGITQSPKYLFRKEGQNVTLSCEQNLNHDAMYWYRQDPGQGLRLIYYSQIVNDFQKGDIAEGYSVSREKKESFPLTVTSAQKNPTAFYLCASRGQGDNYGYTFGSGTRLTVV.

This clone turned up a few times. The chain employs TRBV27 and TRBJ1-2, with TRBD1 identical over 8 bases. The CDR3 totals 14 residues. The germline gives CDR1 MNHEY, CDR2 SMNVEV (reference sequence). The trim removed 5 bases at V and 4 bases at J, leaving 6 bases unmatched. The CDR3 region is CASSPGGASYGYTF. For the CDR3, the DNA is TGTGCCAGCAGTCCAGGGGGCGCAAGCTATGGCTACACCTTC.

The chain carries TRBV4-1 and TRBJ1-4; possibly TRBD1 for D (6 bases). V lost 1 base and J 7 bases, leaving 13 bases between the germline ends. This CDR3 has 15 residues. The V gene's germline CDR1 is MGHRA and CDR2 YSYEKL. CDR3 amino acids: CASSQGLQGSEKLFF. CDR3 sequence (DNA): TGCGCCAGCAGCCAAGGACTACAGGGAAGTGAAAAACTGTTTTTT.

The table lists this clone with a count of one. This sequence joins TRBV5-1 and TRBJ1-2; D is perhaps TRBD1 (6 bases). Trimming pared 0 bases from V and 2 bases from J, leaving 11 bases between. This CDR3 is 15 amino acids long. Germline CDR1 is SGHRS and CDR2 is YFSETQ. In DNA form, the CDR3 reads TGCGCCAGCAGCTTGGCAGGGGAAGGGAACTATGGCTACACCTTC. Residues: CASSLAGEGNYGYTF.

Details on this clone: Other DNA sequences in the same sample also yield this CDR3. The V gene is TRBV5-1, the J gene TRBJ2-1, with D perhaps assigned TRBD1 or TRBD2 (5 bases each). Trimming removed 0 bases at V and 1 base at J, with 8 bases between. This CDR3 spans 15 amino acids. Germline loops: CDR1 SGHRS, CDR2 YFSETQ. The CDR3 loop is CASSLGGSSYNEQFF. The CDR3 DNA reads TGCGCCAGCAGCTTGGGGGGGAGTTCCTACAATGAGCAGTTCTTC. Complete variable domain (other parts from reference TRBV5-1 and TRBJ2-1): KAGVTQTPRYLIKTRGQQVTLSCSPISGHRSVSWYQQTPGQGLQFLFEYFSETQRNKGNFPGRFSGRQFSNSRSEMNVSTLELGDSALYLCASSLGGSSYNEQFFGPGTRLTVL.

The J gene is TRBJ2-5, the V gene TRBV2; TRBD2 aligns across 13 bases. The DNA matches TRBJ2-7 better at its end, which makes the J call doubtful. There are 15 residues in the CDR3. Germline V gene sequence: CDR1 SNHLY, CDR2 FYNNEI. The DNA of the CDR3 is TGTGCCAGTGGACTAGCGGGGGTCCTCTCCTACGAGCAGTACTTC. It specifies CASGLAGVLSYEQYF.

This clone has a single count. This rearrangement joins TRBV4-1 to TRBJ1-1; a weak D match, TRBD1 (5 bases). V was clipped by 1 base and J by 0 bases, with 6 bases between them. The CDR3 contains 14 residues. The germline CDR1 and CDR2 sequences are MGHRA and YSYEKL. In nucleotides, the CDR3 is TGCGCCAGCAGCCAAGCGACAGTGAACACTGAAGCTTTCTTT. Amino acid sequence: CASSQATVNTEAFF.

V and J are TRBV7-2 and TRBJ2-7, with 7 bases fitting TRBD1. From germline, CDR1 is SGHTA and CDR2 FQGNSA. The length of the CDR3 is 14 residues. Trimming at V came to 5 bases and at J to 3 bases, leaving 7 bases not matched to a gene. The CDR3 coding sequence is TGTGCCAGCAGCCTAGGTCCAGGGGGCTACGAGCAGTACTTC. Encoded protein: CASSLGPGGYEQYF.

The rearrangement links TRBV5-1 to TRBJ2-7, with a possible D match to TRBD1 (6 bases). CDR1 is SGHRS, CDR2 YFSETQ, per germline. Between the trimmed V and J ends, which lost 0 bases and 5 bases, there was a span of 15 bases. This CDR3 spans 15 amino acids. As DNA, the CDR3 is TGCGCCAGCAGCTTGGCCATACAGGGTAGCAACGAGCAGTACTTC. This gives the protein CASSLAIQGSNEQYF.

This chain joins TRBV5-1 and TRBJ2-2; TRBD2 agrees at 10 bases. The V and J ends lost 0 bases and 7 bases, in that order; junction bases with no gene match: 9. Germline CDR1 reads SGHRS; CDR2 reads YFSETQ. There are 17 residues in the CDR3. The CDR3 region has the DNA TGCGCCAGCAGCTTGGTAGCAAGCGGGGGGGCGAACGGGGAGCTGTTTTTT. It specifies CASSLVASGGANGELFF. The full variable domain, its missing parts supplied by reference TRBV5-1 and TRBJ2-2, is KAGVTQTPRYLIKTRGQQVTLSCSPISGHRSVSWYQQTPGQGLQFLFEYFSETQRNKGNFPGRFSGRQFSNSRSEMNVSTLELGDSALYLCASSLVASGGANGELFFGEGSRLTVL.

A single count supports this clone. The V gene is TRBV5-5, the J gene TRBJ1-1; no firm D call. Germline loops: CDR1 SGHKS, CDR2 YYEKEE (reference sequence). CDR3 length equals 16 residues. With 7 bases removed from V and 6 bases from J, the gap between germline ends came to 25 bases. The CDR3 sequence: CASASNPALGYSEAFF. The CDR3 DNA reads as TGTGCCAGCGCCTCGAATCCGGCGCTTGGTTATTCTGAAGCTTTCTTT.

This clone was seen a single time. The CDR3 protein is CASSEARTGFGNTIYF. The DNA for the CDR3 is TGTGCCAGCAGTGAGGCCAGGACAGGGTTTGGAAACACCATATATTTT. The chain is built from TRBV6-1 and TRBJ1-3, with 8 bases lining up with TRBD1. This CDR3 has 16 amino acids. Germline CDR1 MNHNS, CDR2 SASEGT. V lost 3 bases and J lost 3; bases outside the gene matches: 7.

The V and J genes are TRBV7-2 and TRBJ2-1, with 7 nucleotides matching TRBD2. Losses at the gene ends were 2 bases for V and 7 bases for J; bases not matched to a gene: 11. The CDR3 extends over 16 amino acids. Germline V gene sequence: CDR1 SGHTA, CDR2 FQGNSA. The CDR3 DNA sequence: TGTGCCAGCAGCTTAAAACCGGGGGGACCCTCAAATGAGCAGTTCTTC. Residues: CASSLKPGGPSNEQFF.

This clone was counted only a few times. This CDR3 is CASSLGEDQPQHF. As DNA, the CDR3 is TGTGCCAGCAGCTTAGGTGAGGATCAGCCCCAGCATTTT. This rearrangement joins TRBV7-8 to TRBJ1-5; D gene ambiguous. There are 13 residues in the CDR3. V was pared by 1 base and J by 5 bases, with 6 bases between. CDR1 SGHVS and CDR2 FQNEAQ come from the germline V gene.

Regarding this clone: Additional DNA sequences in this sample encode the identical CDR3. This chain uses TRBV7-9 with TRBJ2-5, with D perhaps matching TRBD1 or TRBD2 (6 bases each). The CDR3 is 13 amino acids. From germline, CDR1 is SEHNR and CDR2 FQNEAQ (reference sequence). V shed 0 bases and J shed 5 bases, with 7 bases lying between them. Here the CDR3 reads CASSLAGGETQYF. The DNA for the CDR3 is TGTGCCAGCAGCTTAGCGGGGGGCGAGACCCAGTACTTC.

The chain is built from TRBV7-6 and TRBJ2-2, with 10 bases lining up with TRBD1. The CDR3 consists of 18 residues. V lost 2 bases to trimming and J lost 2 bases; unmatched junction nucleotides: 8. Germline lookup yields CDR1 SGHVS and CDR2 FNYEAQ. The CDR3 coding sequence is TGTGCCAGCAGCTTAACCGAGGACAGGGGGAAAAACACCGGGGAGCTGTTTTTT. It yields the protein CASSLTEDRGKNTGELFF.

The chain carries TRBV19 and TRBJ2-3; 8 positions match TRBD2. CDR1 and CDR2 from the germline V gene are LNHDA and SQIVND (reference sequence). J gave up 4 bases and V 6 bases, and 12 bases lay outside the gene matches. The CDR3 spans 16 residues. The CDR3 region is CASSHAGTRKADTQYF. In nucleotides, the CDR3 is TGTGCCAGTAGCCATGCCGGGACTAGAAAGGCAGATACGCAGTATTTT.

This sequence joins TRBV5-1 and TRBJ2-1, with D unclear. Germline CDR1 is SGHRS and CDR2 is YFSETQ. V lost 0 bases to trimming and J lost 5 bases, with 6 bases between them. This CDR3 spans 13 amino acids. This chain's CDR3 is CASSLDVNNEQFF. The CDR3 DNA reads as TGCGCCAGCAGCTTGGACGTAAACAATGAGCAGTTCTTC.